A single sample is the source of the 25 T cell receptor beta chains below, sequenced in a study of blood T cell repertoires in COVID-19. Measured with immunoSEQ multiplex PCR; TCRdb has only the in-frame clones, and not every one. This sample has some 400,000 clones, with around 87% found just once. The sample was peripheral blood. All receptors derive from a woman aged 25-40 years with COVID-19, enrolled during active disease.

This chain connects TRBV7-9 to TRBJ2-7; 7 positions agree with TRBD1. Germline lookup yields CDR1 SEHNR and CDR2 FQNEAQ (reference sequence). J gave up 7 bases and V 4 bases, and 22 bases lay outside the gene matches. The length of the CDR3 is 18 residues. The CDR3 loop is CASSYRLRDSLIPGEQYF. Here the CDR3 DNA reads TGTGCCAGCAGCTACCGACTGAGGGACAGTTTAATTCCGGGGGAGCAGTACTTC. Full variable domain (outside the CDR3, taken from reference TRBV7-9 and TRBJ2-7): DTGVSQNPRHKITKRGQNVTFRCDPISEHNRLYWYRQTLGQGPEFLTYFQNEAQLEKSRLLSDRFSAERPKGSFSTLEIQRTEQGDSAMYLCASSYRLRDSLIPGEQYFGPGTRLTVT.

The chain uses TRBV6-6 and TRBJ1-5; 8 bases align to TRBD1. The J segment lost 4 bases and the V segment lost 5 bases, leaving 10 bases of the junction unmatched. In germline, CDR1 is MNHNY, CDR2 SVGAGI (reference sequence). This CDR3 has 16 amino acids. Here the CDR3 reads CASSRRTGSRNQPQHF. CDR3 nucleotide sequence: TGTGCCAGCAGTCGACGGACAGGGAGCAGGAATCAGCCCCAGCATTTT.

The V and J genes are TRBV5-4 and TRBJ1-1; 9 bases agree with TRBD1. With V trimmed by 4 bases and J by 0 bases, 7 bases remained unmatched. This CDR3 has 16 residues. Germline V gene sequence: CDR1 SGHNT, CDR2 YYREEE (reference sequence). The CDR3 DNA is TGTGCCAGCAGCGGGGGACAGGGCGCGATGAACACTGAAGCTTTCTTT. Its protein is CASSGGQGAMNTEAFF.

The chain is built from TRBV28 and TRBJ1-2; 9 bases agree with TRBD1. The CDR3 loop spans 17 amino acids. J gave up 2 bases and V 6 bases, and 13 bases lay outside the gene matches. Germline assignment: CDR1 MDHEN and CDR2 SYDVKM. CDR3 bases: TGTGCCAGCAGCAAAGGCCCTCACAGGGGGCTAAACTATGGCTACACCTTC. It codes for CASSKGPHRGLNYGYTF.

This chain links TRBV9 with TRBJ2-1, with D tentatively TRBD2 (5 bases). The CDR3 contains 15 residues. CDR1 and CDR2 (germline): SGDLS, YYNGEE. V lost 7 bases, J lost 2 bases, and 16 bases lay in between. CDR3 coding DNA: TGTGCCAGCCAGGCGGGCGCGGCCACCTACAATGAGCAGTTCTTC. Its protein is CASQAGAATYNEQFF.

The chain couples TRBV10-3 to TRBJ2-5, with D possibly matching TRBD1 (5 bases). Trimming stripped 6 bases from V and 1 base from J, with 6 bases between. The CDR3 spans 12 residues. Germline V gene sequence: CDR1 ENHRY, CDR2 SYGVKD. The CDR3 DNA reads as TGTGCCATCAGCAGGGCCCAAGAGACCCAGTACTTC. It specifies CAISRAQETQYF.

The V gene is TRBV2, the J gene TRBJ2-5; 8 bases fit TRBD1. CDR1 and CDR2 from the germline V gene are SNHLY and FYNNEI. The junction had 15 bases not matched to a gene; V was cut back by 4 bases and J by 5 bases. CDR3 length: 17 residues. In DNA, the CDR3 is TGTGCCAGCAGTGCGCTCCCGCAGGGGGCCCGCATCGAGACCCAGTACTTC. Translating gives CASSALPQGARIETQYF.

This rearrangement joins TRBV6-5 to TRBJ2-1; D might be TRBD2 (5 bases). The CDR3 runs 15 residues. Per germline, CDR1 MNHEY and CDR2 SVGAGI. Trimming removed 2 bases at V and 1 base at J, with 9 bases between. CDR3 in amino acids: CASSYAKRSYNEQFF. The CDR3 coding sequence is TGTGCCAGCAGTTACGCAAAGCGGTCCTACAATGAGCAGTTCTTC.

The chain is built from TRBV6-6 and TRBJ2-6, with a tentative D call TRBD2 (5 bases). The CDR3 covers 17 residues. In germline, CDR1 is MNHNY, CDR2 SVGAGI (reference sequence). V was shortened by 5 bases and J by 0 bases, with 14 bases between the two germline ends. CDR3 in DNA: TGTGCCAGCAGTCAGACTATTCGAGCCTCTGGGGCCAACGTCCTGACTTTC. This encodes CASSQTIRASGANVLTF.

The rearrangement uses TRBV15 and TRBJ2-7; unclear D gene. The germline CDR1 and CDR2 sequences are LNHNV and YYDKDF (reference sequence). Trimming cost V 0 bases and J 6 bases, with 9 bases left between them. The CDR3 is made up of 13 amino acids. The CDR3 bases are TGTGCCACCAGCAGAGATAGAAGTGGCGAGCAGTACTTC. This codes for CATSRDRSGEQYF.

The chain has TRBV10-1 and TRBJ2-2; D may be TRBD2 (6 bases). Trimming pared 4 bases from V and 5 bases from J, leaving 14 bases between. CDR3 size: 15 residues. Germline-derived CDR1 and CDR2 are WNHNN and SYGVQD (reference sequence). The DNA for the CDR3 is TGCGCCAGCAGTGGCGGGGTAGTGTGGACCGGGGAGCTGTTTTTT. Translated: CASSGGVVWTGELFF.

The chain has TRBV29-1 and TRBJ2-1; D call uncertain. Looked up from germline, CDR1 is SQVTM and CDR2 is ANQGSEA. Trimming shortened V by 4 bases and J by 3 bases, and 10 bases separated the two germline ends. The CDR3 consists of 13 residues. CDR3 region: CSVVSSFYNEQFF. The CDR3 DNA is TGCAGCGTTGTTTCTTCTTTCTACAATGAGCAGTTCTTC.

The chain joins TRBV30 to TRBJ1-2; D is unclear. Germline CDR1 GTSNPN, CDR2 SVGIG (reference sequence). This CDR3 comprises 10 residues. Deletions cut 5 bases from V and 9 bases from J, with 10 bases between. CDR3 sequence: CAWHSYRYTF. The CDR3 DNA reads TGTGCCTGGCACAGCTACCGCTACACCTTC.

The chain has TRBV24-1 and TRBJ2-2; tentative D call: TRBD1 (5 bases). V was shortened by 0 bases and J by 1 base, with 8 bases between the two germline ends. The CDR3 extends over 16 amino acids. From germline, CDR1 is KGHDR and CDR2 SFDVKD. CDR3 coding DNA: TGTGCCACCAGTGATTTGTGGCAGGGGAACACCGGGGAGCTGTTTTTT. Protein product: CATSDLWQGNTGELFF.

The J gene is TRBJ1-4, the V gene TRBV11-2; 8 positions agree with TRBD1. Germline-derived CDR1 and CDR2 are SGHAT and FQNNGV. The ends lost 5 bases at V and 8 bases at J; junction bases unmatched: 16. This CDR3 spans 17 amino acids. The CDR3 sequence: CASSRTPPGQDREKLFF. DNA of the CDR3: TGTGCCAGCAGCCGAACACCCCCGGGACAGGATCGAGAAAAACTGTTTTTT. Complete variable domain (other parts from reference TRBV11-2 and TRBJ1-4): EAGVAQSPRYKIIEKRQSVAFWCNPISGHATLYWYQQILGQGPKLLIQFQNNGVVDDSQLPKDRFSAERLKGVDSTLKIQPAKLEDSAVYLCASSRTPPGQDREKLFFGSGTQLSVL.

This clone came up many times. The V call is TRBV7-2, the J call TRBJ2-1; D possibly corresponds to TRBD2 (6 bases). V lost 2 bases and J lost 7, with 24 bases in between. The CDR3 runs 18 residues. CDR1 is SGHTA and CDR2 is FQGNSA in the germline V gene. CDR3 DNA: TGTGCCAGCAGCTTACTCTCCTACCTGGCGAGGGAGGAAAATGAGCAGTTCTTC. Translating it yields CASSLLSYLAREENEQFF. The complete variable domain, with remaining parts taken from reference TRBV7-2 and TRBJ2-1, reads GAGVSQSPSNKVTEKGKDVELRCDPISGHTALYWYRQSLGQGLEFLIYFQGNSAPDKSGLPSDRFSAERTGGSVSTLTIQRTQQEDSAVYLCASSLLSYLAREENEQFFGPGTRLTVL.

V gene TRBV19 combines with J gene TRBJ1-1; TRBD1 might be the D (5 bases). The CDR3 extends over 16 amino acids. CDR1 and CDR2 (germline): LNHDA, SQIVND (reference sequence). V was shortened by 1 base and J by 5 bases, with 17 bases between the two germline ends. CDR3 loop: CASSIGPQAPGTEAFF. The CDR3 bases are TGTGCCAGTAGTATAGGCCCGCAGGCCCCAGGGACTGAAGCTTTCTTT.

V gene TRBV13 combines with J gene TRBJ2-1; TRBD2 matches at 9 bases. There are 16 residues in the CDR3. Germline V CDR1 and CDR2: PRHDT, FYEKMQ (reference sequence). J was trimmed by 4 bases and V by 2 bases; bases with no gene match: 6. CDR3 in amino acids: CASSLFSSGAYNEQFF. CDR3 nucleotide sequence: TGTGCCAGCAGCTTATTCTCTAGCGGGGCTTACAATGAGCAGTTCTTC.

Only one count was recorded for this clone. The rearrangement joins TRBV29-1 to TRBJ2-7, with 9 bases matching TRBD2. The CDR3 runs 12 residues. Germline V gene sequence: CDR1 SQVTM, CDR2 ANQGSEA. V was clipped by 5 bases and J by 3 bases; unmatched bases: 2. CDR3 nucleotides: TGCAGCGTTAGACTAGCGGTCTACGAGCAGTACTTC. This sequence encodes CSVRLAVYEQYF.

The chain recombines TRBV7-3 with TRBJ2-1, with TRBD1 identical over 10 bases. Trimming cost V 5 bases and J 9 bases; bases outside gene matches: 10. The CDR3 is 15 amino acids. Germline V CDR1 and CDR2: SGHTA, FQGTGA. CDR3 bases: TGTGCCAGCAGCGACGGGACAGGGGCTGTTGGTGAGCAGTTCTTC. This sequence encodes CASSDGTGAVGEQFF.

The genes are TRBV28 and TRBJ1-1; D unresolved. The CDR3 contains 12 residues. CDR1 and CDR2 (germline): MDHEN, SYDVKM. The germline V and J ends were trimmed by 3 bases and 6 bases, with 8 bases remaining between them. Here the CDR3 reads CASSFLGPEAFF. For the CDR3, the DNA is TGTGCCAGCAGTTTTCTGGGCCCTGAAGCTTTCTTT. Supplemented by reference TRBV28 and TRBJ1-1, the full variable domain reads DVKVTQSSRYLVKRTGEKVFLECVQDMDHENMFWYRQDPGLGLRLIYFSYDVKMKEKGDIPEGYSVSREKKERFSLILESASTNQTSMYLCASSFLGPEAFFGQGTRLTVV.

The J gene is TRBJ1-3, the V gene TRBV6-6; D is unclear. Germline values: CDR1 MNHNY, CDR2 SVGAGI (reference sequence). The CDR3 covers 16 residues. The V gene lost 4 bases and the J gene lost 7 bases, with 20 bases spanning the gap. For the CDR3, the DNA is TGTGCCAGCAGTTCCACCTCCGACTCCTACTGGAACACCATATATTTT. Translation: CASSSTSDSYWNTIYF.

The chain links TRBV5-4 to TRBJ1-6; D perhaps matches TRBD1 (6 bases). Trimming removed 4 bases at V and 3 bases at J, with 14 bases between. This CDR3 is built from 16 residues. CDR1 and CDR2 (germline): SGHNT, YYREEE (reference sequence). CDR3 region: CASSAGAGDYNSPLHF. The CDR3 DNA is TGTGCCAGCAGCGCGGGGGCAGGGGACTATAATTCACCCCTCCACTTT.

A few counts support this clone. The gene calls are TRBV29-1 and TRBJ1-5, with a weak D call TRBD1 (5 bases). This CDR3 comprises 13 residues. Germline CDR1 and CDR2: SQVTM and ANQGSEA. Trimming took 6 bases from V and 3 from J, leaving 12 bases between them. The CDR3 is CSVQTELNQPQHF. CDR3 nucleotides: TGCAGCGTACAGACAGAGCTCAATCAGCCCCAGCATTTT.

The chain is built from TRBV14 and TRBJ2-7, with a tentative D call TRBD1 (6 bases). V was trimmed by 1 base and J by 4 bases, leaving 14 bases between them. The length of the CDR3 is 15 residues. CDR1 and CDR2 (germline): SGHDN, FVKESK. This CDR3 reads CASSQVAGTRYEQYF. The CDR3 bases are TGTGCCAGCAGCCAAGTAGCTGGGACAAGGTACGAGCAGTACTTC.